Listed below are T cell receptor beta chains from one sample, sequenced in a study of T-cell reconstitution after alpha-beta-depleted transplantation in children. Each CDR3 protein gets one entry after TCRdb re-called the PCR reads with MiXCR. The repertoire holds about 340,000 distinct CDR3 sequences, with about a sixth as singletons. The sample consisted of PBMCs, mostly from graft donor cells, taken 360 days after TCRalphabeta/CD19-depleted stem cell transplant. The receptors were sampled from a male patient between 2 and 15 years old who had a stem cell transplant for acute lymphoblastic leukemia, so the T cells may come from the graft donor. Each CDR3 is given with its conserved first and last residue. Each record gives: J gene, clone size, V gene, D gene, CDR3 protein, CDR3 DNA. The D gene is left open where the match is weak. Size is omitted from some rows. Given values are once, few, many or a class for expanded clones.

>TRBJ1-1|few|TRBV28|NA
CASTWRPGNTEAFF
TGTGCCAGCACCTGGAGGCCGGGGAACACTGAAGCTTTCTTT
>TRBJ2-7|many|TRBV6-5|TRBD1
CASSWRQGRSSGTYEQYF
TGTGCCAGCAGTTGGAGACAGGGAAGGAGTTCGGGTACCTACGAGCAGTACTTC
>TRBJ2-1|many|TRBV28|NA
CAGGRGRSYNEQFF
TGTGCCGGGGGACGAGGACGCTCCTACAATGAGCAGTTCTTC
>TRBJ2-1|many|TRBV7-3|TRBD2
CASSVVGTSSNEQFF
TGTGCCAGCAGTGTAGTGGGGACTAGCTCCAATGAGCAGTTCTTC
>TRBJ2-7|NA|TRBV6-5|TRBD1
CASSSTGFFHEQYF
TGTGCCAGCAGTTCGACAGGGTTTTTCCACGAGCAGTACTTC
>TRBJ2-1|few|TRBV6-5|TRBD2
CASSYSPGRTSGNNEQFF
TGTGCCAGCAGTTACTCGCCGGGGAGGACTAGCGGGAATAATGAGCAGTTCTTC
>TRBJ2-1|NA|TRBV28|NA
CASGGYEQFF
TGTGCCAGCGGGGGCTATGAGCAGTTCTTC
>TRBJ2-7|few|TRBV5-1|TRBD2
CASGSPLTSGTPGEQYF
TGCGCCAGCGGATCGCCCTTGACTAGCGGGACGCCTGGTGAGCAGTACTTC
>TRBJ2-7|NA|TRBV4-2|TRBD2
CASSQDWGGGSYEQYF
TGTGCCAGCAGCCAAGACTGGGGCGGGGGGTCCTACGAGCAGTACTTC
>TRBJ2-4|few|TRBV4-2|NA
CASSQDLLGQAKNIQYF
TGTGCCAGCAGCCAAGATCTGTTGGGGCAAGCCAAAAACATTCAGTACTTC
>TRBJ2-3|NA|TRBV12-3/TRBV12-4|TRBD2
CASGRVGTDTQYF
TGTGCCAGCGGGAGGGTGGGCACAGATACGCAGTATTTT
>TRBJ2-5|few|TRBV10-3|NA
CAVGTQTAETQYF
TGTGCCGTCGGGACCCAAACCGCCGAGACCCAGTACTTC
>TRBJ2-3|NA|TRBV20-1|NA
CSARGPFGVTDTQYF
TGCAGTGCTAGAGGGCCCTTCGGGGTCACAGATACGCAGTATTTT
>TRBJ2-7|few|TRBV20-1|NA
CSASLGPSYEQYF
TGCAGTGCTAGCTTGGGACCGAGCTACGAGCAGTACTTC
>TRBJ2-5|few|TRBV7-9|NA
CASHRGVQETQYF
TGTGCCAGCCACCGAGGGGTGCAAGAGACCCAGTACTTC
>TRBJ1-1|few|TRBV29-1|NA
CSVEAEQPNTEAFF
TGCAGCGTTGAAGCTGAGCAGCCGAACACTGAAGCTTTCTTT
>TRBJ2-5|NA|TRBV19|TRBD2
CASSPPGTSGKQETQYF
TGTGCCAGTAGTCCACCCGGGACTAGCGGGAAACAAGAGACCCAGTACTTC
>TRBJ2-7|many|TRBV27|NA
CASRFHQAPYEQYF
TGTGCCAGCAGATTTCACCAGGCTCCCTACGAGCAGTACTTC
>TRBJ2-1|NA|TRBV4-3|TRBD2
CASSQDGPPGLETNEQFF
TGCGCCAGCAGCCAAGATGGACCGCCGGGACTAGAGACCAATGAGCAGTTCTTC
>TRBJ2-1|NA|TRBV5-1|NA
CASSLEPTTNYNEQFF
TGCGCCAGCAGCTTGGAGCCGACAACAAATTACAATGAGCAGTTCTTC
>TRBJ2-2|many|TRBV4-3|NA
CASSQAAGKSTGELFF
TGCGCCAGCAGCCAGGCGGCGGGCAAGAGCACCGGGGAGCTGTTTTTT
>TRBJ2-7|few|TRBV20-1|TRBD2
CSAGTSGRGYEQYF
TGCAGTGCTGGGACTAGCGGGAGGGGGTACGAGCAGTACTTC
>TRBJ2-2|few|TRBV25-1|TRBD2
CASSAGGTGELFF
TGTGCCAGCAGTGCGGGAGGGACCGGGGAGCTGTTTTTT
>TRBJ1-2|few|TRBV29-1|NA
CSVLTAGRGYTF
TGCAGCGTCCTTACCGCCGGAAGGGGCTACACCTTC
>TRBJ2-5|many|TRBV4-3|NA
CASSQVALGLGETQYF
TGCGCCAGCAGCCAAGTAGCTCTGGGTCTAGGTGAGACCCAGTACTTC
>TRBJ2-7|many|TRBV20-1|TRBD1
CSASFSGQSYEQYF
TGCAGTGCTAGTTTTTCGGGACAGAGCTACGAGCAGTACTTC
>TRBJ2-6|few|TRBV28|TRBD1
CASSLFVQGPREGANVLTF
TGTGCCAGCAGTTTATTCGTACAGGGGCCTCGCGAAGGGGCCAACGTCCTGACTTTC
>TRBJ2-2|NA|TRBV12-3/TRBV12-4|NA
CASTVGGGELFF
TGTGCCAGCACCGTAGGTGGCGGGGAGCTGTTTTTT
>TRBJ2-2|few|TRBV4-3|NA
CASSPQGRAGELFF
TGCGCCAGCAGCCCGCAGGGCAGGGCCGGGGAGCTGTTTTTT
>TRBJ1-5|NA|TRBV5-1|NA
CASSRRPQSTHQPQHF
TGCGCCAGCAGCCGGCGGCCCCAAAGCACCCATCAGCCCCAGCATTTT
>TRBJ1-2|many|TRBV25-1|TRBD1
CASSLGQGLKGYTF
TGTGCCAGCAGCCTTGGACAGGGGTTAAAGGGCTACACCTTC
>TRBJ1-5|many|TRBV7-2|NA
CASSTGHNQPQHF
TGTGCCAGCAGCACAGGGCACAATCAGCCCCAGCATTTT
>TRBJ2-1|many|TRBV28|NA
CASSRPPKRIEQFF
TGTGCCAGCAGTCGACCCCCCAAGCGGATTGAGCAGTTCTTC
>TRBJ2-1|few|TRBV6-5|NA
CASSYSKSDEQFF
TGTGCCAGCAGTTACTCGAAGAGCGATGAGCAGTTCTTC
>TRBJ2-1|NA|TRBV4-3|NA
CASSQIERGNEQFF
TGCGCCAGCAGCCAAATAGAGAGGGGCAATGAGCAGTTCTTC
>TRBJ2-7|few|TRBV20-1|TRBD2
CSAKLAGGGAQYF
TGCAGTGCTAAACTAGCGGGAGGGGGGGCACAGTACTTC
>TRBJ2-7|NA|TRBV5-1|TRBD1
CASSLDGDRTYEQYF
TGCGCCAGCAGCTTGGACGGGGACAGGACCTACGAGCAGTACTTC
>TRBJ1-2|NA|TRBV2|NA
CASSGVTANYGYTF
TGTGCCAGCAGTGGTGTGACAGCTAACTATGGCTACACCTTC
>TRBJ2-3|NA|TRBV29-1|TRBD1
CSVTGVGSTDTQYF
TGCAGCGTTACAGGGGTCGGGAGCACAGATACGCAGTATTTT
>TRBJ2-2|many|TRBV15|TRBD1
CATSRGSGTAFTGELFF
TGTGCCACCAGCAGAGGTTCTGGGACAGCTTTTACCGGGGAGCTGTTTTTT
>TRBJ2-5|NA|TRBV18|TRBD2
CAASGASGETQYF
TGTGCCGCCAGCGGGGCTAGCGGGGAGACCCAGTACTTC
>TRBJ2-1|NA|TRBV10-1|TRBD2
CASSYLAGIHNEQFF
TGCGCCAGCAGTTATTTAGCGGGGATTCACAATGAGCAGTTCTTC
>TRBJ2-1|NA|TRBV9|NA
CASSHTPLGKDEQFF
TGTGCCAGCAGCCACACCCCCCTTGGTAAGGATGAGCAGTTCTTC
>TRBJ2-1|many|TRBV12-3/TRBV12-4|NA
CASSLGGFLDEQFF
TGTGCCAGCAGTTTAGGGGGTTTTCTCGATGAGCAGTTCTTC